This entry concerns a single T cell receptor beta chain. The antigen remains undetermined. Other DNA sequences in this sample translate to the same CDR3. Sorted-subset replicate PCRs used about 0.2 ug of genomic DNA. This amount corresponded to 30,000 to 35,000 T cell genomes. The protocol was immunoSEQ multiplex PCR, while the TCRdb copy is restricted to in-frame clones and leaves out a portion. The table has about 1.5 million clones, 95% to 99% seen once. This CDR3 contains 13 residues. The V gene's germline CDR1 is KGHSH and CDR2 LQKENI. With 6 bases removed from V and 1 base from J, the gap between germline ends came to 9 bases. The record originates from a study of shared clonotypes between healthy human individuals. Background on the study: Three men and two women, aged 18 to 49, were donors. Whole-study results and caveats: For naive CD4 cells, roughly 5.5% of clonotypes were shared across a handful of donors.

The specimen sequenced was naive CD4+ T cells sorted from blood. Subset described: CD45RA+ positively selected. The source of this sequence is a young man in good health. The chain employs TRBV18 and TRBJ2-5, with D uncertain. The CDR3: CASSPISQETQYF. CDR3 nucleotide sequence: TGTGCCAGCTCCCCCATTAGCCAAGAGACCCAGTACTTC.